The 10 T cell receptor beta chains reported below all come from one sample, sequenced in a study of T-cell memory formation after mild COVID-19. TCRdb redid the calling of the 5' RACE reads with MiXCR, one entry per CDR3 protein. Among 250,000 to 300,000 distinct CDR3 sequences listed, around 16% were seen once. Sequencing used PBMCs or a T cell subset sorted from them (not recorded which). These receptors were obtained from a man aged 18-30 years who had mild COVID-19 (a few samples of this study predate the infection). Cell type and time point are not known.

The rearrangement links TRBV7-9 to TRBJ1-5; D not certain. V gave up 2 bases and J gave up 5 bases, with 10 bases separating them. The CDR3 consists of 14 residues. CDR1 is SEHNR and CDR2 is FQNEAQ in the germline V gene (reference sequence). The CDR3 sequence is CASSLNRGDQPQHF. The CDR3 region has the DNA TGTGCCAGCAGCTTAAACCGGGGTGATCAGCCCCAGCATTTT.

This clonotype showed up many times. The genes are TRBV12-3 or TRBV12-4 and TRBJ2-3; D may match TRBD1 or TRBD2 (5 bases each). V was cut by 3 bases and J by 4 bases, with 8 bases left in between. This CDR3 is built from 13 residues. The CDR3 region is CASSFGAADTQYF. The CDR3, as DNA: TGTGCCAGCAGTTTCGGGGCTGCAGATACGCAGTATTTT.

V is TRBV30 and J is TRBJ2-7, with a tentative D call TRBD1 (5 bases). Trimming cost V 4 bases and J 4 bases, with 8 bases left between them. Germline assignment: CDR1 GTSNPN and CDR2 SVGIG (reference sequence). The CDR3 loop spans 11 amino acids. The CDR3 here is CAWTTGYEQYF. The CDR3 nucleotides read TGTGCCTGGACAACAGGATACGAGCAGTACTTC. Looking up the rest from reference TRBV30 and TRBJ2-7 gives the full variable domain: SQTIHQWPATLVQPVGSPLSLECTVEGTSNPNLYWYRQAAGRGLQLLFYSVGIGQISSEVPQNLSASRPQDRQFILSSKKLLLSDSGFYLCAWTTGYEQYFGPGTRLTVT.

The chain joins TRBV6-5 to TRBJ2-1; 7 bases line up with TRBD2. The CDR3 runs to 15 residues. With 5 bases clipped from V and 9 bases from J, the junction kept 13 bases outside the gene matches. Germline loops: CDR1 MNHEY, CDR2 SVGAGI. CDR3 nucleotide sequence: TGTGCCAGCAGTCGTATAGCGGGTTCTGGCGGTGAGCAGTTCTTC. It is translated as CASSRIAGSGGEQFF.

This clonotype occurred a few times. The chain carries TRBV7-3 and TRBJ2-6; no clear D. CDR3 length equals 15 residues. Trimming stripped 0 bases from V and 2 bases from J, with 5 bases between. Germline V lookup: CDR1 SGHTA, CDR2 FQGTGA. CDR3 sequence: CASSLTFAGANVLTF. The CDR3, as DNA: TGTGCCAGCAGCTTAACTTTCGCTGGGGCCAACGTCCTGACTTTC.

CDR3 DNA sequence: TGTGCCAGCAGCCCCTCCGTGGGCAGGGTGGGAAAACTGTTTTTT. It translates to CASSPSVGRVGKLFF. This chain links TRBV12-3 or TRBV12-4 with TRBJ1-4, with TRBD1 as a possible D gene (5 bases). The CDR3 has 15 amino acids. V lost 6 bases and J 10 bases, leaving 21 bases between the germline ends.

This clonotype was detected ten times or more. V and J are TRBV6-2 or TRBV6-3 and TRBJ2-1; D is possibly TRBD2 (7 bases). The germline V gene has CDR1 MNHEY and CDR2 SVGEGT. The CDR3 runs 15 residues. V gave up 2 bases and J gave up 8 bases, with 16 bases separating them. CDR3 DNA: TGTGCCAGCAGTTACCCCGGGGGGCCGAGATATGAGCAGTTCTTC. Translated, it gives CASSYPGGPRYEQFF.

This clonotype was found a few times. V gene TRBV29-1 combines with J gene TRBJ1-4; D is unresolved. The CDR3 extends over 12 amino acids. CDR1 SQVTM and CDR2 ANQGSEA come from the germline V gene. Trimming removed 2 bases at V and 7 bases at J, with 8 bases between. CDR3 amino acids: CSVEMSGEKLFF. The CDR3 nucleotides are TGCAGCGTTGAAATGAGTGGTGAAAAACTGTTTTTT.

Only a few counts were recorded for this clonotype. The gene calls are TRBV10-3 and TRBJ2-3; 7 positions match TRBD2. J lost 2 bases, V lost 8 bases, and 4 bases had no gene match. Germline V gene lookup returns CDR1 ENHRY and CDR2 SYGVKD. The CDR3 runs 13 residues. CDR3 coding DNA: TGTGCCATCTTGGGGGGGGACACAGATACGCAGTATTTT. The encoded protein is CAILGGDTDTQYF.

The rearrangement uses TRBV5-5 and TRBJ1-5; possible D gene TRBD1, 6 bases. Between the trimmed V and J ends, which lost 2 bases and 6 bases, there was a span of 12 bases. There are 14 residues in the CDR3. Germline CDR1 is SGHKS and CDR2 is YYEKEE (reference sequence). The CDR3 loop is CASSFAGARQPQHF. CDR3 nucleotide sequence: TGTGCCAGCAGCTTTGCGGGGGCGCGTCAGCCCCAGCATTTT.